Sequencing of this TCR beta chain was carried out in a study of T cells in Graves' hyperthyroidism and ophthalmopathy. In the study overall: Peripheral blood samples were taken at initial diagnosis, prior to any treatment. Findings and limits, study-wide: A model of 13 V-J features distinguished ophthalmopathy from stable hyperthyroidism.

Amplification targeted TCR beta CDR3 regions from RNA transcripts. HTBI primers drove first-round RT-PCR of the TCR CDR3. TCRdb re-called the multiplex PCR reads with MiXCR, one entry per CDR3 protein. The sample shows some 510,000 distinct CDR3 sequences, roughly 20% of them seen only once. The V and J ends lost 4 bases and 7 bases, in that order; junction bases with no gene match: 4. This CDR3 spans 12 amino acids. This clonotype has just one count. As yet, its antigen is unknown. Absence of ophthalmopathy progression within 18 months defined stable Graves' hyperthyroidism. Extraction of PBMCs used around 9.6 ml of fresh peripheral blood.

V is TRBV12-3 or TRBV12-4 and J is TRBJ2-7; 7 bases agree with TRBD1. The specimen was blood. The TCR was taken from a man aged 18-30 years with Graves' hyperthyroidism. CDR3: CASSSQGEEQYF. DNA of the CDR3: TGTGCCAGCAGTTCCCAGGGGGAAGAGCAGTACTTC.